This TCR beta chain was identified during a study of a mutant IDH1 vaccine in newly diagnosed glioma. In the study overall: Among treated patients, approximately 62% were male and around 40% female, and mean age was approximately 40 years. Most patients had received both radiotherapy and temozolomide, the prior options being radiotherapy, temozolomide, or both.

Study results and caveats: Pseudoprogression appeared independent of alterations in top peripheral clonotypes.

Described time point: baseline, week 1 (first vaccination visit). As for treatment: pre-vaccination baseline after standard-of-care therapy. New IDH1-mutant, ATRX-lost WHO grade 3 or 4 astrocytomas occurred in donors. The CDR3 runs to 13 residues. V lost 4 bases to trimming and J lost 11 bases; unmatched junction nucleotides: 11. Germline loops: CDR1 GTSNPN, CDR2 SVGIG (reference sequence). This clone was found a few times. Its antigen is not known. TCRdb keeps only in-frame clones here, not all; method: immunoSEQ multiplex PCR. Here the sample spans under 65,000 clones, more than 80% being singletons. The chain has TRBV30 and TRBJ1-1; 9 bases fit TRBD1. The receptor was isolated from a man in his late teens or twenties with glioma. Sequences were derived from PBMCs, sampled from a glioma patient treated with radiotherapy, temozolomide or both. The CDR3 nucleotides are TGTGCCTGGAACAAAGACAGGGGGAAGATCGCTTTCTTT. This sequence encodes CAWNKDRGKIAFF.